This T cell receptor (beta chain) was captured in a study of blood T cell repertoires in COVID-19. Study summary: Acute and convalescent COVID-19 specimens originated in the United States, Italy and Spain. PBMCs, B-cell-depleted T cells, or T cells were the source of the cDNA or gDNA that made up the material.

The protocol was immunoSEQ multiplex PCR, while the TCRdb copy is restricted to in-frame clones and leaves out a portion. The sample carries about 70,000 clones, about 81% recorded once. Trimming took 0 bases from V and 5 from J; bases not matched to a gene: 4. The CDR3 totals 14 residues. CDR1 is SGDLS and CDR2 is YYNGEE in the germline V gene. This sequence joins TRBV9 and TRBJ2-5; TRBD2 agrees at 7 bases. Sample: peripheral blood. The clonotype originates from a man aged 80 or over with acute or convalescent COVID-19. The CDR3 nucleotides read TGTGCCAGCAGCGTAGTCGGCGGGAGTGAGACCCAGTACTTC. This translates into CASSVVGGSETQYF.